This entry concerns a single T cell receptor (beta chain). CDR3 length: 13 amino acids. The V gene's germline CDR1 is SGHTA and CDR2 FQGNSA. The V gene lost 2 bases and the J gene lost 10 bases, with 9 bases spanning the gap. These data are taken from a study of blood T cells in healthy people across ages. The authors ran a second PCR of 7 to 11 cycles using a sample-barcoded 5' primer and a J-beta primer mix. TCRdb re-derived calls from the 5' RACE reads in MiXCR, one entry per CDR3 protein. The repertoire holds 650,000 to 800,000 distinct CDR3 sequences, 44% seen once, with 15% to 25% in the top ten.

This receptor was obtained from a man aged 55 to 69 in good health. V gene TRBV7-2 combines with J gene TRBJ1-6; no clear D. The sample comprised blood. The CDR3 region has the DNA TGTGCCAGCAGCTTAATGATGGACTCACCCCTCCACTTT. It codes for CASSLMMDSPLHF.